This TCR beta chain is drawn from a study of cytomegalovirus exposure and HLA in healthy donors. Study-wide points: Further analysis was carried out later, and it showed several of the most significant clusters appearing linked to common viral pathogens. Cytomegalovirus-associated status was assigned to approximately 160 TCR beta chains. Sequencing probably produced one cluster of sequence variants that were highly shared. An ancestry cluster, one associated with Asian ancestry, reportedly showed fewer N-insertions than the roughly 670-donor mean in a later analysis.

A multiplex PCR was run with 60 Vbeta primers and 13 Jbeta primers. Clones were sequenced by immunoSEQ multiplex PCR, and TCRdb holds only the in-frame ones, with some missing. The record lists 150,000 or so clones, of which the ten most abundant hold about 2.3%. The CDR3 has 13 residues. The ends lost 7 bases at V and 5 bases at J; junction bases unmatched: 5. The germline gives CDR1 ENHRY, CDR2 SYGVKD. With regard to this clone: Antigen: not known.

Sequenced input: PBMCs. This clonotype was sampled from a young woman in good health and CMV-seronegative. The J gene is TRBJ1-5, the V gene TRBV10-3; 7 nucleotides align to TRBD1. CDR3 in DNA: TGTGCCATCACCGGACAGGTGGATCAGCCCCAGCATTTT. Translated: CAITGQVDQPQHF.